This is a list of T cell receptor beta chains from one sample in a study of blood T cell repertoires in COVID-19. Generated by immunoSEQ multiplex PCR, the TCRdb table keeps only in-frame clones and is missing some. The sample contains tens of thousands of clones, under 85% of which appear only once. The source material was peripheral blood. Receptors were obtained from a woman aged 45-65 years with active or convalescent COVID-19. Both conserved end residues are part of each CDR3. D genes are given only for firm matches. Clone size is given for some rows only: seen once, a few or many times, or a class if the clone is expanded.

cdr3_length,d_call,clone_size,j_call,v_call,cdr3_nt,cdr3_aa
14,NA,NA,TRBJ2-5,TRBV18,TGTGCCAGCTCACCTCTCGGGGGACGAGAGACCCAGTACTTC,CASSPLGGRETQYF
16,NA,NA,TRBJ1-4,TRBV4-1,TGCGCCAGCAGCCAAGCGACGGGGGCAACTAATGAAAAACTGTTTTTT,CASSQATGATNEKLFF
15,TRBD1,NA,TRBJ1-2,TRBV2,TGTGCCAGCAGGGGAGGACAGGGGCGGGACTATGGCTACACCTTC,CASRGGQGRDYGYTF
14,NA,many,TRBJ2-2,TRBV11-2,TGTGCCAGCAGCATGGCGAGGTCCACCGGGGAGCTGTTTTTT,CASSMARSTGELFF
14,NA,NA,TRBJ2-7,TRBV5-8,TGTGCCAGCAGCTTGGCAGGCAGGGGCTACGAGCAGTACTTC,CASSLAGRGYEQYF
14,NA,NA,TRBJ1-1,TRBV4-3,TGCGCCAGCAGCCAAGGTCGACATGGCACTGAAGCTTTCTTT,CASSQGRHGTEAFF
18,TRBD2,NA,TRBJ2-7,TRBV5-1,TGCGCCAGCAGCTTGGATATAGGGACTAGCGGGAGGGTTAACGAGCAGTACTTC,CASSLDIGTSGRVNEQYF
13,NA,NA,TRBJ1-4,TRBV29-1,TGCAGCGCAGCGGGGGCCACTAATGAAAAACTGTTTTTT,CSAAGATNEKLFF
16,TRBD2,NA,TRBJ2-1,TRBV7-9,TGTGCCAGCAGCTTGCTGCTAGCGGGATCGAAGAATGAGCAGTTCTTC,CASSLLLAGSKNEQFF
15,NA,NA,TRBJ1-1,TRBV30,TGTGCCTGGAGTGTACCTTCGACAGGAGCACTTGAAGCTTTCTTT,CAWSVPSTGALEAFF
13,NA,NA,TRBJ1-2,TRBV5-1,TGCGCCAGCAGCTTAGGACAGAGCTATGGCTACACCTTC,CASSLGQSYGYTF
10,NA,NA,TRBJ2-5,TRBV20-1,TGCAGTCCCCGGGGGGAGACCCAGTACTTC,CSPRGETQYF
16,NA,NA,TRBJ1-4,TRBV18,TGTGCCAGCTCACCGGGGGGACCCGCAACTAATGAAAAACTGTTTTTT,CASSPGGPATNEKLFF
13,TRBD1,NA,TRBJ1-1,TRBV24-1,TGTGCCACCAGTGACCTACAGGGGGCCGACCAGATTTTT,CATSDLQGADQIF
13,TRBD1,NA,TRBJ2-7,TRBV24-1,TGTGCCACCAGTAGGGCAGGGGGCTACGAGCAGTACTTC,CATSRAGGYEQYF
13,NA,NA,TRBJ1-1,TRBV7-2,TGTGCCAGCCGGGGGACGGTGAACACTGAAGCTTTCTTT,CASRGTVNTEAFF
16,TRBD1,NA,TRBJ1-2,TRBV24-1,TGTGCCACCAGTGATCCCGGGGGAGAGGGGGCGAGTGGCTACACCTTC,CATSDPGGEGASGYTF
13,NA,NA,TRBJ1-1,TRBV5-1,TGCGCCAGCAGCTCAGGCAGGGCAACCGAAGCTTTCTTT,CASSSGRATEAFF
17,NA,NA,TRBJ2-1,TRBV14,TGTGCCAGCAGCCAAGGTTCAGGGTCCTTTACCTACAATGAGCAGTTCTTC,CASSQGSGSFTYNEQFF
17,TRBD2,few,TRBJ2-2,TRBV5-4,TGTGCCAGCAGCCAGGGACTAGCGGGGCAAAACACCGGGGAGCTGTTTTTT,CASSQGLAGQNTGELFF
15,TRBD1,NA,TRBJ2-2,TRBV6-1,TGTGCCAGCAGTGACCAGGGGGTGTTTGACGGGGAGCTGTTTTTT,CASSDQGVFDGELFF
16,NA,NA,TRBJ2-2,TRBV15,TGTGCCACCAGCCCTTCGGCGAGGAGCTTTGGCGGGGAGCTGTTTTTT,CATSPSARSFGGELFF
13,NA,NA,TRBJ1-1,TRBV10-3,TGTGCCATCAGTGCCAGGGAAGACACTGAAGCTTTCTTT,CAISAREDTEAFF
17,NA,NA,TRBJ2-2,TRBV7-9,TGTGCCAGCACCACAATTTTTACAGGGACCAACACCGGGGAGCTGTTTTTT,CASTTIFTGTNTGELFF
16,TRBD1,NA,TRBJ1-1,TRBV5-4,TGTGCCAGCAGCTCCAGACAGGGGGCGCGAGGCCCTGAAGCTTTCTTT,CASSSRQGARGPEAFF
15,NA,NA,TRBJ1-6,TRBV6-5,TGTGCCAGCAGTTACTCAGGCAGGGGAGACTCACCCCTCCACTTT,CASSYSGRGDSPLHF
16,TRBD2,NA,TRBJ2-1,TRBV18,TGTGCCAGCTCACCCCCCCTAATGGGAGGGGACAATGAGCAGTTCTTC,CASSPPLMGGDNEQFF
16,TRBD1,NA,TRBJ1-1,TRBV7-9,TGTGCCAGCAGCAAAAGACAGGGACAGGGGGACACTGAAGCTTTCTTT,CASSKRQGQGDTEAFF
16,TRBD2,NA,TRBJ2-2,TRBV20-1,TGCAGTGCTAGTGGGGTACTAGCGGGGGGACCCGGGGAGCTGTTTTTT,CSASGVLAGGPGELFF
14,NA,few,TRBJ1-3,TRBV7-2,TGTGCCAGCAGCTCCGGGGGAGTAGGAAACACCATATATTTT,CASSSGGVGNTIYF
14,TRBD1,NA,TRBJ1-1,TRBV3-1/TRBV3-2,TGTGCCAGCAGCAAATGGGACAGAGGGGGTGAAGCTTTCTTT,CASSKWDRGGEAFF
12,NA,NA,TRBJ1-1,TRBV30,TGTGCCTGGCGGAGGGTGTTCTCTGAAGCTTTCTTT,CAWRRVFSEAFF
12,NA,few,TRBJ1-1,TRBV6-5,TGTGCCAGCAAGGGTATGGAGGCTGAAGCTTTCTTT,CASKGMEAEAFF
14,NA,NA,TRBJ2-2,TRBV18,TGTGCCAGCTCACAAATTGAGGCCACCGGGGAGCTGTTTTTT,CASSQIEATGELFF
14,NA,NA,TRBJ1-1,TRBV5-1,TGCGCCAGCAGCTTGGCCCACAGGAACACTGAAGCTTTCTTT,CASSLAHRNTEAFF
16,NA,NA,TRBJ1-1,TRBV3-1/TRBV3-2,TGTGCCAGCAGCCAAGCCCCCGGGGGGGTAGGAGGTGAAGCTTTCTTT,CASSQAPGGVGGEAFF
13,NA,once,TRBJ2-1,TRBV7-3,TGTGCCAGCAGCTTACGGAGGGACCTCGAGCAGTTCTTC,CASSLRRDLEQFF
17,NA,once,TRBJ1-3,TRBV5-5,TGTGCCAGCAGCTTGTTGGCGGGGGGCCTCTCTGGAAACACCATATATTTT,CASSLLAGGLSGNTIYF
13,TRBD1,few,TRBJ1-2,TRBV9,TGTGCCAGCAGCGCTGGGACAGGGATGGGCTACACCTTC,CASSAGTGMGYTF
17,NA,NA,TRBJ2-1,TRBV5-1,TGCGCCAGCAGCTCGCCCGTCGACGGGAGTATCCACAATGAGCAGTTCTTC,CASSSPVDGSIHNEQFF
16,NA,NA,TRBJ1-1,TRBV29-1,TGCAGCGTTGAACGGGACGCCAAAGCGACAGGCACTGAAGCTTTCTTT,CSVERDAKATGTEAFF
15,TRBD1,NA,TRBJ2-2,TRBV7-3,TGTGCCAGCAGCTCGACAGGGAGTCTAACCGGGGAGCTGTTTTTT,CASSSTGSLTGELFF
15,NA,few,TRBJ1-5,TRBV4-3,TGCGCCAGCAGCCCATCCTTCACCCCGGGGCAGCCCCAGCATTTT,CASSPSFTPGQPQHF
13,NA,NA,TRBJ1-5,TRBV7-9,TGTGCCAGCAGCCGGGACAACAATCAGCCCCAGCATTTT,CASSRDNNQPQHF
13,TRBD2,NA,TRBJ2-7,TRBV2,TGTGCCAGCAGTGAACTAGCGGAGCGGGAGCAGTACTTC,CASSELAEREQYF
13,NA,NA,TRBJ2-5,TRBV12-3/TRBV12-4,TGTGCCAGCAGCTACGCACTACAAGAGACCCAGTACTTC,CASSYALQETQYF
13,NA,NA,TRBJ2-1,TRBV6-5,TGTGCCAGCAGGCTCAAAGGAGGAGGACCCCAGTTCTTC,CASRLKGGGPQFF
14,TRBD1,NA,TRBJ1-1,TRBV28,TGTGCCAGCAGAGAGGACAGGGCGGCAACTGAAGCTTTCTTT,CASREDRAATEAFF
14,NA,NA,TRBJ2-7,TRBV7-8,TGTGCCAGCAGCTTAGATGCCAGCTCCTACGAGCAGTACTTC,CASSLDASSYEQYF
18,TRBD1,NA,TRBJ1-1,TRBV30,TGTGCCTGGAGTGCCCGCGCCTGGGACAGCCGTTCGCGTACTGAAGCTTTCTTT,CAWSARAWDSRSRTEAFF
14,NA,NA,TRBJ1-1,TRBV15,TGTGCCACCAGCAGAGCCAGTTTGAACACTGAAGCTTTCTTT,CATSRASLNTEAFF
13,TRBD1,few,TRBJ1-1,TRBV29-1,TGCAGCGTGAAACAGGGGGTTAACACTGAAGCTTTCTTT,CSVKQGVNTEAFF
18,TRBD2,few,TRBJ2-3,TRBV10-3,TGTGCCATCAGTGCCTCCGGGACTAGCGGGAGTTGGGCAGATACGCAGTATTTT,CAISASGTSGSWADTQYF
13,TRBD1,NA,TRBJ1-2,TRBV6-2/TRBV6-3,TGTGCCAGCAGCCTAGACAGGGGATATGGCTACACCTTC,CASSLDRGYGYTF